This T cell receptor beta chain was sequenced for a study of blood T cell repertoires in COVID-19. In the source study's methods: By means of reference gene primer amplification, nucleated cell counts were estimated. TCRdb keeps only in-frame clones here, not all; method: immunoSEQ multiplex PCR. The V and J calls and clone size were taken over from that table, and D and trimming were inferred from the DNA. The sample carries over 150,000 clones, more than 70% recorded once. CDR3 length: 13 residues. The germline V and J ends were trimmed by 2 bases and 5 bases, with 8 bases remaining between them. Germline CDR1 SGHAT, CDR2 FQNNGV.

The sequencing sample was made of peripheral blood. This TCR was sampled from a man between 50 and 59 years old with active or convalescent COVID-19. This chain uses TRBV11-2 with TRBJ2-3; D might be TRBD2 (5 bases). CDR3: CASSLMRVDTQYF. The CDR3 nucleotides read TGTGCCAGCAGCTTAATGAGGGTAGATACGCAGTATTTT.